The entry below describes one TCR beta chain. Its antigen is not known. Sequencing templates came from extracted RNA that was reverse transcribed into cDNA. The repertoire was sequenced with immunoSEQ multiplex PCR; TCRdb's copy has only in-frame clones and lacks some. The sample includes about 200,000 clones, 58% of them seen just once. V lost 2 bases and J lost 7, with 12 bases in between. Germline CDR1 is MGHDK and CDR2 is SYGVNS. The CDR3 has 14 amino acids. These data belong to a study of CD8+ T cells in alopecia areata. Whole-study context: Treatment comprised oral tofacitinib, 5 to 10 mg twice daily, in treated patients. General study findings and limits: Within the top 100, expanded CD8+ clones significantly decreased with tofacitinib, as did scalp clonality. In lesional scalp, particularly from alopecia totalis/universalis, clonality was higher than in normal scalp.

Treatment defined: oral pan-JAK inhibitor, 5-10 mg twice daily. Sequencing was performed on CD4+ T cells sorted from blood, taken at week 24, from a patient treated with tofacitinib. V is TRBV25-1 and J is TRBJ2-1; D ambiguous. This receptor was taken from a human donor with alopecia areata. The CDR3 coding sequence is TGTGCCAGCAGTGAAATTGATCAGGTGAATGAGCAGTTCTTC. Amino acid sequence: CASSEIDQVNEQFF.